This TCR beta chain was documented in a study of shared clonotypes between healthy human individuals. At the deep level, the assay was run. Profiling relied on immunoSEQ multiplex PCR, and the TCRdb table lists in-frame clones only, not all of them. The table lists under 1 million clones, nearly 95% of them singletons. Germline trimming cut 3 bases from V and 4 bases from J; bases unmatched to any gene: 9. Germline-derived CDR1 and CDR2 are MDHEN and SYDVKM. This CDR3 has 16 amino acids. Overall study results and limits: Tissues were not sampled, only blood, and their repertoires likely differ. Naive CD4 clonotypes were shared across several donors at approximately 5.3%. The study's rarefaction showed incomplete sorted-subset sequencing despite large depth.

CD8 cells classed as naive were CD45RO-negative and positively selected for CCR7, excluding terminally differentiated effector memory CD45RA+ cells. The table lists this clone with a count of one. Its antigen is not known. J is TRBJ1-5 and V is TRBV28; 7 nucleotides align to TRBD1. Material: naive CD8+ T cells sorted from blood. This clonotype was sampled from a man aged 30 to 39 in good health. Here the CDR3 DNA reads TGTGCCAGCAGTTTTTCTCGGACAGGAAGAAATCAGCCCCAGCATTTT. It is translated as CASSFSRTGRNQPQHF.